The rows below give T cell receptor beta chains drawn from one sample of a study of PD-L1 blockade in urothelial cancer. The repertoire was sequenced with immunoSEQ multiplex PCR; TCRdb's copy has only in-frame clones and lacks some. The sample contains roughly 52,000 clones, approximately 88% of which appear only once. This specimen was PBMCs, taken around atezolizumab (anti-PD-L1) treatment. These receptors originate from a man between 45 and 60 years old with urothelial cancer. Both conserved end residues are part of each CDR3. A D gene is named only where the DNA matches it firmly. Clone size, where shown, is once, few, many, or a class for clones that have expanded.

V gene	clone size	D gene	J gene	CDR3 DNA	CDR3 protein
TRBV9	few	TRBD1	TRBJ2-1	TGTGCCAGCAGCGTAGAGGGACAGATCTACAATGAGCAGTTCTTC	CASSVEGQIYNEQFF
TRBV4-3	NA	TRBD1	TRBJ1-2	TGCGCCAGCAGCCAAGAACCATCGGACAGGGTCTATGGCTACACCTTC	CASSQEPSDRVYGYTF
TRBV5-6	NA	TRBD2	TRBJ2-3	TGTGCCAGCAGCTCCACCCGACTAGCGGTTCACACAGATACGCAGTATTTT	CASSSTRLAVHTDTQYF
TRBV30	NA	NA	TRBJ1-3	TGTGCCTGGAGAACCCGGGGAAACACCATATATTTT	CAWRTRGNTIYF
TRBV7-3	NA	NA	TRBJ2-7	TGTGCCAGCAGCTTAGCAGACAGGCGCGAGCAGTACTTC	CASSLADRREQYF
TRBV6-6	once	NA	TRBJ2-5	TGTGCCAGCAGTCAACAAGAGACCCAGTACTTC	CASSQQETQYF
TRBV6-1	NA	TRBD1	TRBJ1-2	TGTGCCAGCAGTGGCCCGGGACAGGGCGCTGGCTATGGCTACACCTTC	CASSGPGQGAGYGYTF
TRBV6-5	NA	NA	TRBJ1-1	TGTGCCAGCAGACAGACAGGAAAGAACACTGAAGCTTTCTTT	CASRQTGKNTEAFF
TRBV6-1	NA	NA	TRBJ1-2	TGTGCCAGCAGTCAGACAGTCCCTTCCTATGGCTACACCTTC	CASSQTVPSYGYTF
TRBV19	NA	NA	TRBJ2-7	TGTGCCAGTAGTAATCACAGGGATTGGGGCTCCTACGAGCAGTACTTC	CASSNHRDWGSYEQYF
TRBV4-1	NA	TRBD2	TRBJ2-7	TGCGCCAGCAGCCAACCGGGACTAGCGAACGAGCAGTACTTC	CASSQPGLANEQYF
TRBV25-1	NA	TRBD1	TRBJ2-7	TGTGCCAGCAGTGAAAGCGGTAGGACAGGACCCTACGAGCAGTACTTC	CASSESGRTGPYEQYF
TRBV7-6	NA	TRBD2	TRBJ2-1	TGTGCCAGCAGCTCTAGCGGGAAAGGGAATGAGCAGTTCTTC	CASSSSGKGNEQFF
TRBV19	NA	NA	TRBJ2-2	TGTGCCAGTAGCGAAAGAAGACAGGTGGGCACCGGGGAGCTGTTTTTT	CASSERRQVGTGELFF
TRBV7-9	NA	TRBD2	TRBJ2-1	TGTGCCAGCAGCCAGACCACTAGCGGGCCGGTTAGTAATGAGCAGTTCTTC	CASSQTTSGPVSNEQFF
TRBV4-3	NA	NA	TRBJ2-7	TGCGCCAGCAGCCAAGAGAGACTAGGCTACGAGCAGTACTTC	CASSQERLGYEQYF
TRBV19	once	TRBD2	TRBJ2-5	TGTGCCAGTAGTAATAGCGGGTTTGAGACCCAGTACTTC	CASSNSGFETQYF
TRBV7-2	NA	TRBD2	TRBJ2-1	TGTGCCAGCAGCTTAAAAATGTCGGGAGGCAATGAGCAGTTCTTC	CASSLKMSGGNEQFF
TRBV14	few	NA	TRBJ2-1	TGTGCCAGCAGCCAAGAGGTGGCACATGGTGAGCAGTTCTTC	CASSQEVAHGEQFF
TRBV6-6	NA	TRBD1	TRBJ2-7	TGTGCCAGCAGTTACCTGGGACAGGGAGATCGCGAGCAGTACTTC	CASSYLGQGDREQYF
TRBV6-5	NA	TRBD1	TRBJ2-3	TGTGCCAGCAGTTCCCGACAGGGGGATACGCAGTATTTT	CASSSRQGDTQYF
TRBV28	NA	NA	TRBJ1-4	TGTGCCAGCAGTTCCTCGACAGCCATGAATGAAAAACTGTTTTTT	CASSSSTAMNEKLFF
TRBV10-3	NA	TRBD1	TRBJ2-2	TGTGCCATCCAAGGGGGGGACAGGGGGCGTACCGGGGAGCTGTTTTTT	CAIQGGDRGRTGELFF
TRBV5-6	NA	NA	TRBJ2-3	TGTGCCAGCAGCACGCGACAGTCCGCAGATACGCAGTATTTT	CASSTRQSADTQYF
TRBV6-1	NA	TRBD2	TRBJ2-5	TGTGCCAGCAGCGGACTAGCGGGGACCCAAGAGACCCAGTACTTC	CASSGLAGTQETQYF
TRBV18	NA	TRBD1	TRBJ2-7	TGTGCCAGCTCACCACCGGGACAGGGGAAATCCTACGAGCAGTACTTC	CASSPPGQGKSYEQYF